This TCR beta chain was observed in a study of human T cells and chemical hapten exposure (dated by TCRdb to the early 2020s). About the study as a whole: For sensitization, 2% DPC in acetone was applied to a 2 cm by 2 cm area of upper inner arm skin. About 29 alopecia patients gave blood for TCR sequencing at one to four time points (pre-sensitization, 2, 6 and 24 weeks). Weekly therapeutic DPC doses were additionally applied to the scalp of patients throughout the approximately 25-week study period. In alopecia patients, the study followed how the peripheral blood TCR repertoire changed in vivo over primary and secondary sensitization to diphenylcyclopropenone (DPC), a hapten. Blood was sampled from patients pre-sensitization (week 0) and at 2, 6 and about 24 weeks after DPC sensitization. Most of the patients in the cohort were female, and the cohort covered alopecia areata with under or over 50% scalp involvement, alopecia totalis and alopecia universalis. Patch testing was performed on the upper back with Finn chambers containing 0.01% DPC, and the patch tests were scored after 6 days according to International Contact Dermatitis Research Group standards. Libraries were pooled for sequencing, and variation in per-sample TCR yields was attributed mainly to small differences in library volumes within the pool.

Library method: RACE. TCRdb records NextSeq 500 as the sequencer. During library preparation, unique molecular identifiers were attached to individual cDNA molecules so that TCRs could be counted quantitatively and reproducibly. Each blood RNA sample was used to sequence both TCR alpha and TCR beta chains. In the original analysis: The median number of TCRs per sample was some 100,000, ranging from about 20,000 to 700,000. The Decombinator software suite was used to annotate V, J and CDR3 in the TCR reads. Every sample was subsampled to the same number of TCRs (28,000) for the PS versus PT1 abundance plots. TCRs were defined as expanded if absent before sensitization and observed at least eight times at the 2-week time point. TCRdb trimmed the raw reads at Q25, called clones with MiXCR and kept productive beta chains. Rows with one shared CDR3 protein collapse into an entry with the most common genes and DNA. These V and J calls rely on TCRdb rather than the paper's analysis. In this sample the table shows around 160,000 distinct CDR3 sequences, about 14% of which occur a single time. The ten largest clones add up to about 1.7% of the sample.

Interpreted using the paper, the time point label stands for: patch test 1, 2 weeks after DPC sensitization. Interpreted using the paper, the treatment or condition label stands for: therapeutic diphenylcyclopropenone sensitization with weekly scalp DPC. Blood at each patch-test visit was drawn before the patch test was applied. Patients were considered eligible if aged 18 to 70, diagnosed with alopecia and deemed suitable for DPC therapy, and patients were excluded if pregnant. Total RNA was extracted from unfractionated whole blood collected in Tempus Blood RNA tubes. Study-level results and caveats: After repeated subsampling, the strength of the expansion versus patch-test correlation and the threshold at which it became significant changed. Patch test score was positively correlated with the number of PT1 expanded TCRs, with significance at thresholds 8, 16 and 32 but not at 4. DPC sensitization did not change how many TCRs were above 1 in 1000 frequency, and no evidence was found of alterations in global repertoire structure. Significantly more large CDR3 similarity clusters were formed by expanded TCRs than by pre-sensitization or healthy control sets, consistent with antigen-driven responses. Because every patient had alopecia, a presumed autoimmune disease, the patients' immune response might differ from that of healthy individuals.

In this sample, this clonotype turned up many times. What antigen it recognizes has not been identified. The sample holds no much larger clone one base away, and base qualities are not on file. Sequenced here: whole blood, sampled in connection with sensitization to the hapten diphenylcyclopropenone (DPC). The TCR originated in a woman aged 30 to 39 with alopecia areata. Some clones in this sample may be carry-over from other donors' samples.

The CDR3 is CASSFVAGQDTQYF. In nucleotide form, the sequence is TGTGCCAGCAGCTTCGTAGCGGGACAAGATACGCAGTATTTT. The chain was built from TRBV5-4 and TRBJ2-3; 8 of the junction bases match TRBD2. Based on the germline V gene (reference sequence), the CDR1 and CDR2 sequences are SGHNT and YYREEE. Unmatched junction bases come to 4, with V trimmed by 2 bases and J by 5 bases. Including the terminal cysteine and phenylalanine, the CDR3 comprises 14 residues. Of all the DNA, just the CDR3 is kept, 42 bases in frame from base 1.